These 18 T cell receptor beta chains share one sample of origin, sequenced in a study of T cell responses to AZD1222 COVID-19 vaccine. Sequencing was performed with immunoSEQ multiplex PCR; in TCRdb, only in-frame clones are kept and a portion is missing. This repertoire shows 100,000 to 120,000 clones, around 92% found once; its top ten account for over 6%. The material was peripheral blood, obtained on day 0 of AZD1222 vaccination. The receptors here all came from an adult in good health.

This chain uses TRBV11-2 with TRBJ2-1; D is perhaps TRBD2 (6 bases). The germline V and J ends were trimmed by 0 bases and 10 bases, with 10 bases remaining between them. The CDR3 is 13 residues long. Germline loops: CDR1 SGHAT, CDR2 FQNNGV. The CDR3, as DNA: TGTGCCAGCAGCTTAGATCAGAGCGGGGAGCAGTTCTTC. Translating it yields CASSLDQSGEQFF.

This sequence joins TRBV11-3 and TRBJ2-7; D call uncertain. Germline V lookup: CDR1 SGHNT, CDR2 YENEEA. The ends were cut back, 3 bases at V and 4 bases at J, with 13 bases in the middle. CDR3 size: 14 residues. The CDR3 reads CASSFRPMKYEQYF. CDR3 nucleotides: TGTGCCAGCAGCTTCCGGCCGATGAAATACGAGCAGTACTTC.

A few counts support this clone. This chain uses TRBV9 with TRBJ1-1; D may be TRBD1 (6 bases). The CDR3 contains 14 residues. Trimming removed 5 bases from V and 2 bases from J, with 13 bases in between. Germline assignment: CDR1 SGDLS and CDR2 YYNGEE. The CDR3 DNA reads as TGTGCCAGCAGTCTAGGGGGGGTAAACACTGAAGCTTTCTTT. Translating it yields CASSLGGVNTEAFF. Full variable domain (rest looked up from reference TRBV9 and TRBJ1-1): DSGVTQTPKHLITATGQRVTLRCSPRSGDLSVYWYQQSLDQGLQFLIQYYNGEERAKGNILERFSAQQFPDLHSELNLSSLELGDSALYFCASSLGGVNTEAFFGQGTRLTVV.

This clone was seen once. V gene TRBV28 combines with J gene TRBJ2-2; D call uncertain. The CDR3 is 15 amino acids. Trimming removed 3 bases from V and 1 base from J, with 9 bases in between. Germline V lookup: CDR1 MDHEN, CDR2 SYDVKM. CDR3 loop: CASSFGQVNTGELFF. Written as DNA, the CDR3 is TGTGCCAGCAGTTTCGGGCAGGTGAACACCGGGGAGCTGTTTTTT.

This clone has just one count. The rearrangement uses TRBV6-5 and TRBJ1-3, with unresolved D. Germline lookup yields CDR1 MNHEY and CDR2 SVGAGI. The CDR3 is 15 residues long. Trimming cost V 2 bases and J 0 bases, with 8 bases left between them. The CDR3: CASSYEASSGNTIYF. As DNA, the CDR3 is TGTGCCAGCAGTTACGAGGCGTCCTCTGGAAACACCATATATTTT.

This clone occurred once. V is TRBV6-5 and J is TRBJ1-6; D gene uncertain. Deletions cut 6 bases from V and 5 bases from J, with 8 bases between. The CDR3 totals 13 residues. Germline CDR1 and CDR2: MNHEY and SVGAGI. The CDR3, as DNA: TGTGCCAGCAGGACGGAGGATAATTCACCCCTCCACTTT. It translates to CASRTEDNSPLHF.

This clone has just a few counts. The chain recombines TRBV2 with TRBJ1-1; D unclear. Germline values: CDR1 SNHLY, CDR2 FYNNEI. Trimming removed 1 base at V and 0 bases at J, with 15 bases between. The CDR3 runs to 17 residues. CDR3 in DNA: TGTGCCAGCAGTGAAGGTTCTCACCAGGCCCTGAACACTGAAGCTTTCTTT. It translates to CASSEGSHQALNTEAFF.

The CDR3 DNA sequence: TGTGCCAGCAGTTTACCCGGGACAGCGAAGACTGAAGCTTTCTTT. It codes for CASSLPGTAKTEAFF. V and J are TRBV27 and TRBJ1-1; 7 bases align to TRBD1. Germline CDR1 is MNHEY and CDR2 is SMNVEV (reference sequence). J lost 5 bases, V lost 2 bases, and 8 bases had no gene match. The CDR3 is 15 amino acids.

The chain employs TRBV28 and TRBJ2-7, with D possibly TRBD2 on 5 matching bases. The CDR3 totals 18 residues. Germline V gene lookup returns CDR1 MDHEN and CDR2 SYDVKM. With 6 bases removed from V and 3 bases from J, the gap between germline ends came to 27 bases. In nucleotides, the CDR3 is TGTGCCAGCAGCCCCTTAGTGCCGAGGGCAAGGATGGGCTACGAGCAGTACTTC. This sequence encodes CASSPLVPRARMGYEQYF.

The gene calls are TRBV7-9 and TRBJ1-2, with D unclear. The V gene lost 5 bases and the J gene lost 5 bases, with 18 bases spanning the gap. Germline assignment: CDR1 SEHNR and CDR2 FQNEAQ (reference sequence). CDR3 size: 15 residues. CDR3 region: CASSGRAAPRYGYTF. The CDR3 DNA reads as TGTGCCAGCAGCGGTAGGGCGGCCCCGAGGTATGGCTACACCTTC.

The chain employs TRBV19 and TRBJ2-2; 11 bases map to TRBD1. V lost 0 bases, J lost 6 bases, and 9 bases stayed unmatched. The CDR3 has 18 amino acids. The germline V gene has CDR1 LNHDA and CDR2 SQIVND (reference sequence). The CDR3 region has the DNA TGTGCCAGTAGTATAGATCTGCCCGGACAGGGGGCGGCCGGGGAGCTGTTTTTT. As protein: CASSIDLPGQGAAGELFF.

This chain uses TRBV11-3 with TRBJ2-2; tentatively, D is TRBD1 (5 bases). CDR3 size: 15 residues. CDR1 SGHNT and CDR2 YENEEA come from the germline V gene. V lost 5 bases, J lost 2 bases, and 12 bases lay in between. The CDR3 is CASSTWQGNTGELFF. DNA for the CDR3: TGTGCCAGCAGCACCTGGCAGGGAAACACCGGGGAGCTGTTTTTT.

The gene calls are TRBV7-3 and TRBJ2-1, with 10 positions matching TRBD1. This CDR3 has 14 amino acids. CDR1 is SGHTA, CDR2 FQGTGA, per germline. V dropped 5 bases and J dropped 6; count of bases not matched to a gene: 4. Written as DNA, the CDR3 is TGTGCCAGCAGCCCGGACAGGGGGGCCAATGAGCAGTTCTTC. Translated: CASSPDRGANEQFF.

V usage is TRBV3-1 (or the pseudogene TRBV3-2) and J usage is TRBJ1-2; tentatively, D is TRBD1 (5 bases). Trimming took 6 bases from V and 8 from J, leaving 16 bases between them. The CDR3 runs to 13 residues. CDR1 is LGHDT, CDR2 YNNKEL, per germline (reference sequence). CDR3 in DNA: TGTGCCAGCAGGCGGGGCGGAGGTCACGGCTACACCTTC. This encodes CASRRGGGHGYTF.

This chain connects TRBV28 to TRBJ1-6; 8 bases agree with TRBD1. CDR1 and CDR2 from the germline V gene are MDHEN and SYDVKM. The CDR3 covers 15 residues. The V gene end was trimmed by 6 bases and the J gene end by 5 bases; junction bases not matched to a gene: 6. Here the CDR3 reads CASRPQGANNSPLHF. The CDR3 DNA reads TGTGCCAGCAGACCTCAGGGGGCGAATAATTCACCCCTCCACTTT.

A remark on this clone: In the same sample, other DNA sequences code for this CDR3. The CDR3 here is CASSLRTWGEQFF. For the CDR3, the DNA is TGTGCCAGCAGCTTACGGACCTGGGGTGAGCAGTTCTTC. This rearrangement joins TRBV7-9 to TRBJ2-1; unclear D gene. The CDR3 covers 13 residues. The germline V and J ends were trimmed by 2 bases and 9 bases, with 11 bases remaining between them. Per the germline V gene, CDR1 is SEHNR and CDR2 is FQNEAQ (reference sequence).

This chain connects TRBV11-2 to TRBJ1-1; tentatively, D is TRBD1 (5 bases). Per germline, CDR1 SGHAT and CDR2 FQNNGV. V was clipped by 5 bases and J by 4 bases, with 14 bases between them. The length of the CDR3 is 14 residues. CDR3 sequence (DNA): TGTGCCAGCAGCGGCAGTCCCGGGGGCACTGAAGCTTTCTTT. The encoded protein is CASSGSPGGTEAFF.

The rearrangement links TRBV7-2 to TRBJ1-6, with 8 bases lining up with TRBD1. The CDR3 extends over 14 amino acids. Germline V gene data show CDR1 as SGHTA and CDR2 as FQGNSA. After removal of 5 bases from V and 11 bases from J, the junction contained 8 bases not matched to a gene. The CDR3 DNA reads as TGTGCCAGCAGCCCAGGGGGCCTCAGGGCACCCCTCCACTTT. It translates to CASSPGGLRAPLHF.